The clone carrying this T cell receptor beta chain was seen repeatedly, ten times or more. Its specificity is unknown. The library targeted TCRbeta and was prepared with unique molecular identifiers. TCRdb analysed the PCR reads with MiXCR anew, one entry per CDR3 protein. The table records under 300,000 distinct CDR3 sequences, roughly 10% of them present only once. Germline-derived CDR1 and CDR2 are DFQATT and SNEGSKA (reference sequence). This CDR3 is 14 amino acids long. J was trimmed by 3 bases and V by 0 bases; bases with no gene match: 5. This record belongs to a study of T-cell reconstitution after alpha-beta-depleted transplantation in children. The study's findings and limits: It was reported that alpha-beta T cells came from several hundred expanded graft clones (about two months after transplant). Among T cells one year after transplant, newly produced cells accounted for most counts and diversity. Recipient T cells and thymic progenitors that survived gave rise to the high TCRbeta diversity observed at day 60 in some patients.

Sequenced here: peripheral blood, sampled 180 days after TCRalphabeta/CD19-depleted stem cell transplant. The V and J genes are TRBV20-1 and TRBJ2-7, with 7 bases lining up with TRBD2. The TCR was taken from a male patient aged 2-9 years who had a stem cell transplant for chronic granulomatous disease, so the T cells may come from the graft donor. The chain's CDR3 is CSARDLSGVYEQYF. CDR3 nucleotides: TGCAGTGCTAGAGATCTAAGCGGGGTCTACGAGCAGTACTTC.